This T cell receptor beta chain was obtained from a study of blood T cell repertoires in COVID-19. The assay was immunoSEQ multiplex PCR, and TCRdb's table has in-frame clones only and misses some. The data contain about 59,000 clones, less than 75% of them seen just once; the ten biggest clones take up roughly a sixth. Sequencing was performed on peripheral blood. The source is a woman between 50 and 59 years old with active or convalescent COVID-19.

The CDR3 region is CASSSVTGDANVLTF. The CDR3, as DNA: TGTGCCAGCAGCTCCGTGACAGGGGACGCCAACGTCCTGACTTTC. This chain joins TRBV11-1 and TRBJ2-6, with 8 nucleotides matching TRBD1. CDR1 is SGHAT, CDR2 FQDESV, per germline (reference sequence). This CDR3 contains 15 residues. V gave up 4 bases and J gave up 7 bases; unmatched junction bases: 6.